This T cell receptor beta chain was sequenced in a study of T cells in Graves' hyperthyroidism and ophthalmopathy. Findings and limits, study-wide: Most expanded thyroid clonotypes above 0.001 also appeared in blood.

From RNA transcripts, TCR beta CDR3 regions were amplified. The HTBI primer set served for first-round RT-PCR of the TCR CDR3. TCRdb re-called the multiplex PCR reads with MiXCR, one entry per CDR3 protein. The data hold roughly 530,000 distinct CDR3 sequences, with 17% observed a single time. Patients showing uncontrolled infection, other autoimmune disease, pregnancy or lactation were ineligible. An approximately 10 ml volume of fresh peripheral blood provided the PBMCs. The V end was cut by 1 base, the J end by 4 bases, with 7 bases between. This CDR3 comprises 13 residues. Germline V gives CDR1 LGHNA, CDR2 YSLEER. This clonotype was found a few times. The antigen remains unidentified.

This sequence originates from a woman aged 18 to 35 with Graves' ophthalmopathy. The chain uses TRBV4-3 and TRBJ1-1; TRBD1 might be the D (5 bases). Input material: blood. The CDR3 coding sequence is TGCGCCAGCAGCCAAGGGGGCCTCACTGAAGCTTTCTTT. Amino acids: CASSQGGLTEAFF.